This entry is about one TCR beta chain. Its antigen is unidentified. The data were obtained in a study of T cell repertoires in cytomegalovirus infection. Overall study context: Shared public TCR beta signatures pointed to both CMV infection and a matching HLA type.

General study results and limits: The study identified carriers of CMV plus the relevant HLA from cumulative public TCR beta family frequency. Ex vivo, HLA-C-restricted CMV-specific TCR beta clonotypes prevailed over the rest of the response.

In TCRdb, the reads were re-called with MiXCR into one record per CDR3 protein. The sample lists 250,000 to 350,000 distinct CDR3 sequences; roughly 26% were seen once. The CDR3 covers 15 residues. Germline V gives CDR1 SGHRS, CDR2 YFSETQ. V was pared by 0 bases and J by 4 bases, with 10 bases between. V is TRBV5-1 and J is TRBJ1-4; D possibly corresponds to TRBD1 (6 bases). Sequences were obtained from PBMCs. This receptor was identified in a human donor in good health (CMV status not recorded). Some clones in this sample may be carry-over from other donors' samples. The CDR3 spells CASSLGGPDNEKLFF. The CDR3 region has the DNA TGCGCCAGCAGCTTGGGGGGGCCCGATAATGAAAAACTGTTTTTT.